A single sample is the source of the 20 T cell receptor beta chains below, sequenced in a study of T cell repertoires and HLA-DP antigens. Repertoires were generated with immunoSEQ multiplex PCR, while TCRdb's copy carries only in-frame clones and drops some. This table holds tens of thousands of clones, about 82% found once. These TCRs are of unknown antigen specificity. Input material: CD4+ T cells from PBMCs. The receptors shown here come from a man aged 55-75 years in good health and CMV-seronegative.

This chain connects TRBV5-1 to TRBJ1-6, with 7 bases that match TRBD1. After removal of 0 bases from V and 8 bases from J, the junction contained 2 bases not matched to a gene. In germline, CDR1 is SGHRS, CDR2 YFSETQ. CDR3 length equals 14 residues. The CDR3 sequence is CASSLGDSHSPLHF. The CDR3 DNA is TGCGCCAGCAGCTTGGGGGACAGTCATTCACCCCTCCACTTT. Together with reference TRBV5-1 and TRBJ1-6, the CDR3 gives the full variable domain: KAGVTQTPRYLIKTRGQQVTLSCSPISGHRSVSWYQQTPGQGLQFLFEYFSETQRNKGNFPGRFSGRQFSNSRSEMNVSTLELGDSALYLCASSLGDSHSPLHFGNGTRLTVT.

This chain links TRBV2 with TRBJ2-5, with 7 bases identical to TRBD2. The trim removed 6 bases at V and 12 bases at J, leaving 7 bases unmatched. Germline CDR1 and CDR2: SNHLY and FYNNEI. The CDR3 has 11 residues. CDR3 loop: CASRREGREYF. As DNA, the CDR3 is TGTGCCAGCAGGAGGGAGGGCAGGGAGTACTTC. The variable domain in full, with the rest retrieved from reference TRBV2 and TRBJ2-5, is EPEVTQTPSHQVTQMGQEVILRCVPISNHLYFYWYRQILGQKVEFLVSFYNNEISEKSEIFDDQFSVERPDGSNFTLKIRSTKLEDSAMYFCASRREGREYFGPGTRLLVL.

V usage is TRBV19 and J usage is TRBJ2-4; TRBD2 agrees at 12 bases. Germline V gene sequence: CDR1 LNHDA, CDR2 SQIVND (reference sequence). The CDR3 totals 19 residues. J lost 1 base, V lost 3 bases, and 10 bases had no gene match. The CDR3 nucleotides read TGTGCCAGTAGTATCCCGGCTAGCGGGAGGGTTTCGGCCAAAAACATTCAGTACTTC. It is translated as CASSIPASGRVSAKNIQYF.

The V and J genes are TRBV18 and TRBJ2-5; D uncertain. CDR1 is KGHSH and CDR2 is LQKENI in the germline V gene. The CDR3 is made up of 11 amino acids. V was pared by 3 bases and J by 5 bases, with 4 bases between. The CDR3 coding sequence is TGTGCCAGCTCACCTTCGGAGACCCAGTACTTC. Its protein is CASSPSETQYF.

V gene TRBV28 combines with J gene TRBJ1-2; the D gene is possibly TRBD1 (5 bases). The CDR3 has 15 residues. Per germline, CDR1 MDHEN and CDR2 SYDVKM. The V gene lost 5 bases and the J gene lost 6 bases, with 19 bases spanning the gap. The CDR3 DNA sequence: TGTGCCAGCAGTCCCCTGGGGGGAGGGGTTCATGGCTACACCTTC. Translated: CASSPLGGGVHGYTF.

This clone has just one count. The chain uses TRBV14 and TRBJ2-2; D is perhaps TRBD2 (5 bases). The CDR3 runs to 13 residues. In germline, CDR1 is SGHDN, CDR2 FVKESK. V was cut by 11 bases and J by 5 bases, with 15 bases left in between. For the CDR3, the DNA is TGTGCCCCCCCGGGGATTCAAACCGGGGAGCTGTTTTTT. It is translated as CAPPGIQTGELFF.

The chain joins TRBV4-3 to TRBJ2-1, with D possibly being TRBD1 (6 bases). The CDR3 contains 16 residues. Trimming removed 1 base from V and 7 bases from J, with 17 bases in between. Looked up from germline, CDR1 is LGHNA and CDR2 is YSLEER. This CDR3 reads CASSQAYRAIRNEQFF. The DNA for the CDR3 is TGCGCCAGCAGCCAAGCCTACAGGGCAATTAGGAATGAGCAGTTCTTC.

The chain uses TRBV5-6 and TRBJ2-7, with TRBD2 matching 8 bases. Germline CDR1 and CDR2: SGHDT and YYEEEE. The CDR3 covers 15 residues. J was trimmed by 9 bases and V by 3 bases; bases with no gene match: 14. The CDR3 sequence: CASSSKIPGLVWQYV. The DNA for the CDR3 is TGTGCCAGCAGCTCTAAAATTCCGGGACTAGTCTGGCAGTACGTC.

With regard to this clone: Distinct nucleotide sequences in the sample also encode this CDR3. The chain uses TRBV9 and TRBJ2-7, with 12 bases identical to TRBD1. Germline CDR1 SGDLS, CDR2 YYNGEE. Germline trimming cut 2 bases from V and 3 bases from J; bases unmatched to any gene: 3. This CDR3 is built from 15 residues. The DNA for the CDR3 is TGTGCCAGCAGCGTTGGGACAGGGGGCGGCTACGAGCAGTACTTC. It translates to CASSVGTGGGYEQYF.

The V call is TRBV5-1, the J call TRBJ1-2; TRBD1 matches 10 bases. The CDR3 runs to 13 residues. Germline CDR1 reads SGHRS; CDR2 reads YFSETQ. The CDR3 coding sequence is TGCGTCCTCGGGGGACAGGGGCTCTATGGCTACACCTTC. This gives the protein CVLGGQGLYGYTF.

This clone was picked up many times. This chain's CDR3 is CASSPGTAYEQYV. The CDR3 coding sequence is TGTGCCAGCAGTCCCGGGACAGCCTACGAGCAGTACGTC. V is TRBV2 and J is TRBJ2-7, with 7 bases fitting TRBD1. This CDR3 spans 13 amino acids. Trimming took 5 bases from V and 2 from J; bases not matched to a gene: 3. Germline CDR1 reads SNHLY; CDR2 reads FYNNEI.

This clone occurred once. The chain carries TRBV2 and TRBJ2-7; TRBD1 agrees at 10 bases. V lost 5 bases to trimming and J lost 7 bases; unmatched junction nucleotides: 5. The CDR3 covers 13 residues. CDR1 SNHLY and CDR2 FYNNEI come from the germline V gene. The DNA of the CDR3 is TGTGCCAGCAGTTATCGGGACAGGGGTGAGCAGTACTTC. This sequence encodes CASSYRDRGEQYF. The variable domain in full, completed from reference TRBV2 and TRBJ2-7, reads EPEVTQTPSHQVTQMGQEVILRCVPISNHLYFYWYRQILGQKVEFLVSFYNNEISEKSEIFDDQFSVERPDGSNFTLKIRSTKLEDSAMYFCASSYRDRGEQYFGPGTRLTVT.

The CDR3 loop reads CASSHIQGSTDTQYF. The DNA for the CDR3 is TGTGCCAGCAGCCACATCCAGGGCTCCACAGATACGCAGTATTTT. The chain carries TRBV14 and TRBJ2-3, with D perhaps TRBD1 (5 bases). V was clipped by 3 bases and J by 2 bases, with 12 bases between them. CDR3 length equals 15 residues. Germline CDR1 is SGHDN and CDR2 is FVKESK.

The chain is built from TRBV27 and TRBJ1-4, with a tentative D call TRBD1 (5 bases). The CDR3 is 15 amino acids. Per germline, CDR1 MNHEY and CDR2 SMNVEV (reference sequence). Trimming took 2 bases from V and 8 from J, leaving 15 bases between them. The CDR3 protein is CASSLQGGAFEKLFF. CDR3 in DNA: TGTGCCAGCAGTTTACAGGGAGGGGCTTTCGAAAAACTGTTTTTT. The entire variable domain, with the rest obtained from reference TRBV27 and TRBJ1-4, is as follows: EAQVTQNPRYLITVTGKKLTVTCSQNMNHEYMSWYRQDPGLGLRQIYYSMNVEVTDKGDVPEGYKVSRKEKRNFPLILESPSPNQTSLYFCASSLQGGAFEKLFFGSGTQLSVL.

The V gene is TRBV4-1, the J gene TRBJ1-2; maybe TRBD1 (6 bases). This CDR3 contains 14 residues. The germline V gene encodes CDR1 MGHRA and CDR2 YSYEKL. Trimming cost V 1 base and J 9 bases, with 15 bases left between them. The CDR3 here is CASSQGRGGVSYTF. CDR3 DNA sequence: TGCGCCAGCAGCCAAGGTCGGGGGGGCGTTAGCTACACCTTC.

The chain carries TRBV4-3 and TRBJ1-6; D uncertain. CDR3 size: 16 residues. Germline V gene data show CDR1 as LGHNA and CDR2 as YSLEER. The ends were cut back, 1 base at V and 7 bases at J, with 14 bases in the middle. CDR3 nucleotides: TGCGCCAGCAGCCAAGCCGACACATTCGGGAATTCACCCCTCCACTTT. Residues: CASSQADTFGNSPLHF.

This chain links TRBV27 with TRBJ2-7; 9 bases map to TRBD1. Germline CDR1 reads MNHEY; CDR2 reads SMNVEV (reference sequence). Trimming at V came to 6 bases and at J to 3 bases, leaving 6 bases not matched to a gene. This CDR3 is built from 14 residues. Here the CDR3 reads CASRWATGGYEQYF. The CDR3 nucleotides are TGTGCCAGCAGATGGGCGACAGGGGGCTACGAGCAGTACTTC.

The chain couples TRBV6-5 to TRBJ2-7, with 7 bases identical to TRBD1. With 5 bases clipped from V and 8 bases from J, the junction kept 15 bases outside the gene matches. There are 15 residues in the CDR3. CDR1 is MNHEY and CDR2 is SVGAGI in the germline V gene. The DNA of the CDR3 is TGTGCCAGCAGTAACAACCGGGACAGCGACTCCAAGCAGTACTTC. This gives the protein CASSNNRDSDSKQYF.

This chain links TRBV19 with TRBJ2-2, with D possibly TRBD2 on 7 matching bases. Germline V gene lookup returns CDR1 LNHDA and CDR2 SQIVND (reference sequence). This CDR3 comprises 14 residues. Deletions cut 6 bases from V and 5 bases from J, with 13 bases between. Here the CDR3 reads CASRLQGGTGELFF. The DNA of the CDR3 is TGTGCCAGTAGATTACAGGGAGGGACCGGGGAGCTGTTTTTT.

There are a few counts of this clone. The chain joins TRBV11-2 to TRBJ1-6, with D maybe TRBD1 (6 bases). Germline V gene sequence: CDR1 SGHAT, CDR2 FQNNGV. Trimming took 1 base from V and 7 from J, leaving 8 bases between them. This CDR3 spans 14 amino acids. CDR3 residues: CASSLGGQNSPLHF. The CDR3 DNA reads as TGTGCCAGCAGCTTAGGCGGACAGAATTCACCCCTCCACTTT.